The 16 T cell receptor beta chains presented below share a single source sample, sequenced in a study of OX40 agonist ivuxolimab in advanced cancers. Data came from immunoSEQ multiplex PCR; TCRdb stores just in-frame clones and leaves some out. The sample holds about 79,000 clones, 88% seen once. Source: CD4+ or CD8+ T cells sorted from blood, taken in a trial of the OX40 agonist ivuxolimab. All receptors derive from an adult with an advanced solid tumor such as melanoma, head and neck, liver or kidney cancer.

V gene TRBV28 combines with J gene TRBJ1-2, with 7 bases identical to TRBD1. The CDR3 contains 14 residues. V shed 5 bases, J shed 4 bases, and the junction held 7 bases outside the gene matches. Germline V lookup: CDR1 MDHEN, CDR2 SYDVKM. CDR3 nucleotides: TGTGCCAGCAGTGTGACAGGGACTAGCTATGGCTACACCTTC. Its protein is CASSVTGTSYGYTF.

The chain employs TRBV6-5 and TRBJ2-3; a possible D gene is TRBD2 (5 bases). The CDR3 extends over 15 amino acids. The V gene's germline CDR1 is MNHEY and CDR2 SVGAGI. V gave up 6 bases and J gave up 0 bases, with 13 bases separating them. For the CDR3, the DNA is TGTGCCAGCAGGAGGGAACTCGCTAGCACAGATACGCAGTATTTT. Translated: CASRRELASTDTQYF.

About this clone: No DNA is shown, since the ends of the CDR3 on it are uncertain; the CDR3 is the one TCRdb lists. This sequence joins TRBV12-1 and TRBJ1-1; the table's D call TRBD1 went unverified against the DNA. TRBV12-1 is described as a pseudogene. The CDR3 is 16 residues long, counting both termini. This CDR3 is CASSFFGMGANTEAFF.

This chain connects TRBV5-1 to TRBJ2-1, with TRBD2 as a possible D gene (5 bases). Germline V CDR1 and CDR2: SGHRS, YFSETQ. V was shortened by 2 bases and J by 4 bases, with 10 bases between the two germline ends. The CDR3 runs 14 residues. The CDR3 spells CASSLGLAYNEQFF. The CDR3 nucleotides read TGCGCCAGCAGCTTAGGACTTGCATACAATGAGCAGTTCTTC.

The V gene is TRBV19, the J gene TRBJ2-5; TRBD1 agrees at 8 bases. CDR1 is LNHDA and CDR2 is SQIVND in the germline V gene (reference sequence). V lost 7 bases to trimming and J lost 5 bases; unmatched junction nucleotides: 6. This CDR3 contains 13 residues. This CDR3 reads CASKTGGGETQYF. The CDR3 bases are TGTGCCAGTAAAACAGGGGGAGGCGAGACCCAGTACTTC. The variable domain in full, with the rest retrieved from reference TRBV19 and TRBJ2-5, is DGGITQSPKYLFRKEGQNVTLSCEQNLNHDAMYWYRQDPGQGLRLIYYSQIVNDFQKGDIAEGYSVSREKKESFPLTVTSAQKNPTAFYLCASKTGGGETQYFGPGTRLLVL.

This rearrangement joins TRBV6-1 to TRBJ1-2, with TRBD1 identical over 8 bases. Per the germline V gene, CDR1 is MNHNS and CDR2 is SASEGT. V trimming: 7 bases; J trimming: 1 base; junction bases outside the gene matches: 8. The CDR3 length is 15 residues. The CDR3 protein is CASNGQGNYNYGYTF. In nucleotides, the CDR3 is TGTGCCAGCAACGGACAGGGTAATTATAACTATGGCTACACCTTC.

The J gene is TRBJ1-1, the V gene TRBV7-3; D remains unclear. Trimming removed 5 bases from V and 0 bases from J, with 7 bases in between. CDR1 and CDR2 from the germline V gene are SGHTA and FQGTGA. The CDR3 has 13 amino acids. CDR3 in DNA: TGTGCCAGCAGCCCCACGGTGAACACTGAAGCTTTCTTT. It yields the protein CASSPTVNTEAFF.

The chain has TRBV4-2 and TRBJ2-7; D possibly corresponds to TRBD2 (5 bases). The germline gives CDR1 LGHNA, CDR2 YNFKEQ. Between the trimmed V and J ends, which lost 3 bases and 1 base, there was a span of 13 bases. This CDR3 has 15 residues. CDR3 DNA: TGTGCCAGCAGCCACGATAAGACTATTTCCTACGAGCAGTACTTC. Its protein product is CASSHDKTISYEQYF.

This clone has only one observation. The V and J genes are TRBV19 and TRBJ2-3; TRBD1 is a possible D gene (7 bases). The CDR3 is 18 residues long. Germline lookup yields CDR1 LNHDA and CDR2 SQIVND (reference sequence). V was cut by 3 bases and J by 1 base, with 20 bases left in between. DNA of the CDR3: TGTGCCAGTAGTATTAGTCTGGGGGGTACAGGGGGCACAGATACGCAGTATTTT. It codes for CASSISLGGTGGTDTQYF. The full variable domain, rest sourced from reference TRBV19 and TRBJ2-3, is DGGITQSPKYLFRKEGQNVTLSCEQNLNHDAMYWYRQDPGQGLRLIYYSQIVNDFQKGDIAEGYSVSREKKESFPLTVTSAQKNPTAFYLCASSISLGGTGGTDTQYFGPGTRLTVL.

CDR3 sequence reads: CASSLAGAGGPYEQYF. The CDR3 DNA follows: TGTGCCAGCAGTCTAGCAGGCGCGGGAGGTCCCTACGAGCAGTACTTC. The gene calls are TRBV27 and TRBJ2-7; 8 nucleotides line up with TRBD2. The V and J ends lost 5 bases and 2 bases, in that order; junction bases with no gene match: 11. The CDR3 covers 16 residues. The germline V gene has CDR1 MNHEY and CDR2 SMNVEV (reference sequence).

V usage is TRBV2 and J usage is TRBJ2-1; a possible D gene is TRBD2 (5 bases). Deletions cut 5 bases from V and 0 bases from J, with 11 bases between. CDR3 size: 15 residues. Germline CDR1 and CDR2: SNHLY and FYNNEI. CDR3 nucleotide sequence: TGTGCCAGCAGTTACGGACTGGGCTCCTACAATGAGCAGTTCTTC. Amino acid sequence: CASSYGLGSYNEQFF.

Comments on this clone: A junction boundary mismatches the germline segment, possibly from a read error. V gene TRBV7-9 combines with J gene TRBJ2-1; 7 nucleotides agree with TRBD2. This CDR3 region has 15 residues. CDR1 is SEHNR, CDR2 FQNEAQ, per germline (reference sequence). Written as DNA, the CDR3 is TGTGCCAGCAGTTTAGGGGCGGAGACTAGCAGCGCTCGGTTCTTC. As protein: CASSLGAETSSARFF.

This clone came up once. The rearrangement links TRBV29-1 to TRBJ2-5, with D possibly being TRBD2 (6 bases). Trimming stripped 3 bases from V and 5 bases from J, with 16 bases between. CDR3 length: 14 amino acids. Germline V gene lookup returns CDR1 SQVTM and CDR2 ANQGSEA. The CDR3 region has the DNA TGCAGCGTTGACGACGGGGGTCAAAGGGAGACCCAGTACTTC. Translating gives CSVDDGGQRETQYF.

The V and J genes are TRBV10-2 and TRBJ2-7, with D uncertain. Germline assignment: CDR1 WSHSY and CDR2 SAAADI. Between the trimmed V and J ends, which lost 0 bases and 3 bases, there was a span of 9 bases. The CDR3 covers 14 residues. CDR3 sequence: CASSESQTFYEQYF. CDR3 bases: TGCGCCAGCAGTGAGTCTCAGACTTTCTACGAGCAGTACTTC.

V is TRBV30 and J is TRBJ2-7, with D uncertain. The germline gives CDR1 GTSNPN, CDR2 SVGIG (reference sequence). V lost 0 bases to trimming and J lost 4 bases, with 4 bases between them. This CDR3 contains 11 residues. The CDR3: CAWSVQYEQYF. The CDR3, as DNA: TGTGCCTGGAGTGTCCAGTACGAGCAGTACTTC.

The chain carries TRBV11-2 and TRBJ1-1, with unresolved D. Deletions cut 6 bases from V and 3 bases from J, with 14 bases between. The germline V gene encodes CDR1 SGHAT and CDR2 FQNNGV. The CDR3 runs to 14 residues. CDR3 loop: CASSERTGDTEAFF. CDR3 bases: TGTGCCAGCAGTGAGAGGACCGGAGACACTGAAGCTTTCTTT. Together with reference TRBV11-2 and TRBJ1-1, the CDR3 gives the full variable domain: EAGVAQSPRYKIIEKRQSVAFWCNPISGHATLYWYQQILGQGPKLLIQFQNNGVVDDSQLPKDRFSAERLKGVDSTLKIQPAKLEDSAVYLCASSERTGDTEAFFGQGTRLTVV.